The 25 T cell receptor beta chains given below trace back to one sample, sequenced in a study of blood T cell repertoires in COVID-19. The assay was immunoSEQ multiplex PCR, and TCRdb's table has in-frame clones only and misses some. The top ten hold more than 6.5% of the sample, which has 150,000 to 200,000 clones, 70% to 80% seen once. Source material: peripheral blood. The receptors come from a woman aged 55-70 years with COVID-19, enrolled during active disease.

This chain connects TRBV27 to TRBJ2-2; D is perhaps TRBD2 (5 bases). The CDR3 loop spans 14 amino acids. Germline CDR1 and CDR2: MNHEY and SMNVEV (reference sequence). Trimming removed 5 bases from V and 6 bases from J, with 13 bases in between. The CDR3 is CASSPPGSPGELFF. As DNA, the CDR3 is TGTGCCAGCAGTCCGCCGGGGTCCCCCGGGGAGCTGTTTTTT.

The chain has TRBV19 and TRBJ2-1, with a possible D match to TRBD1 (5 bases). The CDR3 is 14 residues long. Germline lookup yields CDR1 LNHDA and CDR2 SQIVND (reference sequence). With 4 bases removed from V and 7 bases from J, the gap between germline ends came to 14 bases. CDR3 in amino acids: CASSTRVGWNEQFF. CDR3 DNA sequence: TGTGCCAGTAGTACCAGGGTAGGATGGAATGAGCAGTTCTTC.

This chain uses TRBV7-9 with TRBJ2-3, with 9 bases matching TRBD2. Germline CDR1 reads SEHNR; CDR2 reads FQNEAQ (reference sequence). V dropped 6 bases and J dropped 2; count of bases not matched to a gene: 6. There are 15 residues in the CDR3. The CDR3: CASSRLADPTDTQYF. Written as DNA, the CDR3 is TGTGCCAGCAGTCGACTAGCGGATCCCACAGATACGCAGTATTTT. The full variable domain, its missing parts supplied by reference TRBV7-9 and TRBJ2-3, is DTGVSQNPRHKITKRGQNVTFRCDPISEHNRLYWYRQTLGQGPEFLTYFQNEAQLEKSRLLSDRFSAERPKGSFSTLEIQRTEQGDSAMYLCASSRLADPTDTQYFGPGTRLTVL.

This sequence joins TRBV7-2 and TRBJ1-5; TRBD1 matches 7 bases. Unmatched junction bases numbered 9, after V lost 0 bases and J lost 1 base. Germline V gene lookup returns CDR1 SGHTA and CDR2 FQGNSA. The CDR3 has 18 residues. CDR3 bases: TGTGCCAGCAGCTTAGCGTCCCCTGGACAGGCAAGCAATCAGCCCCAGCATTTT. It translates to CASSLASPGQASNQPQHF.

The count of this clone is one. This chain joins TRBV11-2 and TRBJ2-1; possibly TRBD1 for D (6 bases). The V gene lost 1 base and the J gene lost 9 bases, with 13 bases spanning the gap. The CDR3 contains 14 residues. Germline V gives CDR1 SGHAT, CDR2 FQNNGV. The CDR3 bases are TGTGCCAGCAGCTTAGTCGCAGGGGTGGCTGAGCAGTTCTTC. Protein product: CASSLVAGVAEQFF. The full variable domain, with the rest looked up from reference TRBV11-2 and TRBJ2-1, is EAGVAQSPRYKIIEKRQSVAFWCNPISGHATLYWYQQILGQGPKLLIQFQNNGVVDDSQLPKDRFSAERLKGVDSTLKIQPAKLEDSAVYLCASSLVAGVAEQFFGPGTRLTVL.

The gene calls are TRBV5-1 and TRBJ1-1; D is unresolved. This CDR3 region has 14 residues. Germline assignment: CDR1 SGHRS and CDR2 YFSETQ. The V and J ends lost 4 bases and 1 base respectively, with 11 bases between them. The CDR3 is CASSPRAENTEAFF. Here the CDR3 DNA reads TGCGCCAGCAGCCCGAGGGCGGAGAACACTGAAGCTTTCTTT.

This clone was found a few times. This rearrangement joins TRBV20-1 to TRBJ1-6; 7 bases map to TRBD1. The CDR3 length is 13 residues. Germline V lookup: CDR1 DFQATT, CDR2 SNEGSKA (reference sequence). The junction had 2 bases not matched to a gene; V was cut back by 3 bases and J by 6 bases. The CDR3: CSASQGGNSPLHF. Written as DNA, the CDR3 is TGCAGTGCTAGTCAGGGGGGTAATTCACCCCTCCACTTT.

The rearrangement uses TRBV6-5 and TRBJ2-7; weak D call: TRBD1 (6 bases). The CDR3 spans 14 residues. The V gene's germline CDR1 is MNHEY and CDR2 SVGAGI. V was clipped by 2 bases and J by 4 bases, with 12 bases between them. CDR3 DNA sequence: TGTGCCAGCAGTTACGACGACAGGAATTACGAGCAGTACTTC. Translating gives CASSYDDRNYEQYF.

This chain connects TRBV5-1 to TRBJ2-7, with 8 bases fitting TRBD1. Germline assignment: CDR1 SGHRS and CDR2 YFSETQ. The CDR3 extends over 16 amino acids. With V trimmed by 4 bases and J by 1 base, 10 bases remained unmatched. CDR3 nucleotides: TGCGCCAGCAGCCCCCAAACAGGGGGATTTTCCTACGAGCAGTACTTC. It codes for CASSPQTGGFSYEQYF.

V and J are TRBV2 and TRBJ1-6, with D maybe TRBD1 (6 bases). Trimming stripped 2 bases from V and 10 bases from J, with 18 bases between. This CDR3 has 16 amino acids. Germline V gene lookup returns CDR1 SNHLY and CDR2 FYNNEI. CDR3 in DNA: TGTGCCAGCAGTGAACAGCGCCAGGGGATTGGGTCACCCCTCCACTTT. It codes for CASSEQRQGIGSPLHF.

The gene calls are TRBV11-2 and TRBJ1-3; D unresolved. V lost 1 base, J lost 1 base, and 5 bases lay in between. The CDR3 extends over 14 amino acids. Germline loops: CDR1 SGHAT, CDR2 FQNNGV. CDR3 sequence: CASSLVMSGNTIYF. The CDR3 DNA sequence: TGTGCCAGCAGCTTAGTCATGTCTGGAAACACCATATATTTT.

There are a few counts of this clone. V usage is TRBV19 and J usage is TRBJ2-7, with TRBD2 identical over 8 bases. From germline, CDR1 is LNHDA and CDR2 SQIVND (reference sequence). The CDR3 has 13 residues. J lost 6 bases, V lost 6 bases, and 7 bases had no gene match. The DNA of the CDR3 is TGTGCCAGTAGGGAGGCGGGAGGAGGCGAGCAGTACTTC. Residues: CASREAGGGEQYF.

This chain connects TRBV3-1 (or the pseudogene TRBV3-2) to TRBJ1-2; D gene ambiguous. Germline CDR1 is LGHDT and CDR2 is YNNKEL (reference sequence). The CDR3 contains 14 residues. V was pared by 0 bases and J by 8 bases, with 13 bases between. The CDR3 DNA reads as TGTGCCAGCAGCCAAGACCCGGGTAGCAAGGGCTACACCTTC. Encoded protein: CASSQDPGSKGYTF.

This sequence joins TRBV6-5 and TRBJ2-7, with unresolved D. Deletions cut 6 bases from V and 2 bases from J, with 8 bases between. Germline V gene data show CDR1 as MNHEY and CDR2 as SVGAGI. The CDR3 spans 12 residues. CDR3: CASSPKPYEQYF. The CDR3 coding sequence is TGTGCCAGCAGCCCCAAGCCCTACGAGCAGTACTTC.

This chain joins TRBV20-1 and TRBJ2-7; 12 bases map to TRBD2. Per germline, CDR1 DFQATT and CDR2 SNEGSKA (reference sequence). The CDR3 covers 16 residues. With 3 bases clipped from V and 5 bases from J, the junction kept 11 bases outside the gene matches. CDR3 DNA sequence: TGCAGTGCTAGTATGTTAACTAGCGGGAGGTACAACGAGCAGTACTTC. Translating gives CSASMLTSGRYNEQYF.

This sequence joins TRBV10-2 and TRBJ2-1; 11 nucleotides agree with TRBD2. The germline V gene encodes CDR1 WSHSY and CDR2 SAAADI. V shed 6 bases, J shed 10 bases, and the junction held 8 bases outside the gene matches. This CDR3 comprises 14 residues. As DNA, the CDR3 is TGCGCCAGCAGAGCTGGGACTAGCGGATTAGAGCAGTTCTTC. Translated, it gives CASRAGTSGLEQFF.

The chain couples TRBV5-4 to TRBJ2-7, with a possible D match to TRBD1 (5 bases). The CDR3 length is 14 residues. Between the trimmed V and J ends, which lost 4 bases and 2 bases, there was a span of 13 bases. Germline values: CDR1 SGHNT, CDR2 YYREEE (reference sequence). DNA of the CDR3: TGTGCCAGCAGCGAACCCGACAGAACCTACGAGCAGTACTTC. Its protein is CASSEPDRTYEQYF. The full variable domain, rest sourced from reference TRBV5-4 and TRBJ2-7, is ETGVTQSPTHLIKTRGQQVTLRCSSQSGHNTVSWYQQALGQGPQFIFQYYREEENGRGNFPPRFSGLQFPNYSSELNVNALELDDSALYLCASSEPDRTYEQYFGPGTRLTVT.

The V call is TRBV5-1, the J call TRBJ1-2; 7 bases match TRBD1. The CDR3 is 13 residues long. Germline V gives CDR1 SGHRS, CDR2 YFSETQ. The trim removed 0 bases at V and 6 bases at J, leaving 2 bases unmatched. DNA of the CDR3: TGCGCCAGCAGCTTGGAGGGGGCAGATGGCTACACCTTC. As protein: CASSLEGADGYTF.

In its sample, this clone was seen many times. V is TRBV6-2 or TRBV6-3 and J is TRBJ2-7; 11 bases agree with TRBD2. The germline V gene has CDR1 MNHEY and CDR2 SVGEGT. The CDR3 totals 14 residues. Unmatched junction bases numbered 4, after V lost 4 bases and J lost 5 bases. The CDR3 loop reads CASSWGTSGDEQYF. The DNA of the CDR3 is TGTGCCAGCAGTTGGGGGACTAGCGGAGACGAGCAGTACTTC.

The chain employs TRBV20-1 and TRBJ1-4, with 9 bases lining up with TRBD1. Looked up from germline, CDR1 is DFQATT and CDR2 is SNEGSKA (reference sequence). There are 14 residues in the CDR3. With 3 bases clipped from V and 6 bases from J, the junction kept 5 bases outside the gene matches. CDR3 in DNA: TGCAGTGCTAGTGGTCGACAGGGGGATGAAAAACTGTTTTTT. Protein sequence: CSASGRQGDEKLFF.

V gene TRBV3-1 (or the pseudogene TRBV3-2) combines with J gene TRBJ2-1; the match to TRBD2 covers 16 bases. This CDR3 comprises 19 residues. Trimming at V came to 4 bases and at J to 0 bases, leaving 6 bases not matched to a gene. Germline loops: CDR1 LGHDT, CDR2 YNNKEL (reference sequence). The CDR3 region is CASSRPGLAGGSSYNEQFF. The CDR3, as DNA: TGTGCCAGCAGCCGTCCGGGACTAGCGGGAGGGAGCTCCTACAATGAGCAGTTCTTC.

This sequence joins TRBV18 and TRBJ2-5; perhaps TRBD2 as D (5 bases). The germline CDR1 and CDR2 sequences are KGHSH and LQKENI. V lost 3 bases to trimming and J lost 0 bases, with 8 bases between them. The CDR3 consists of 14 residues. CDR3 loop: CASSPLAYQETQYF. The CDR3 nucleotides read TGTGCCAGCTCACCCTTAGCGTACCAAGAGACCCAGTACTTC.

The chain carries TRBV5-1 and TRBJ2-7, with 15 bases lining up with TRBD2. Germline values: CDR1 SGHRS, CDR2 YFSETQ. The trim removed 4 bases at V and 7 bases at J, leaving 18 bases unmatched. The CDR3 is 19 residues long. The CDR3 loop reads CASSGGGLAGGPLSREQYF. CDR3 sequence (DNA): TGCGCCAGCAGCGGCGGAGGACTAGCGGGAGGGCCTTTATCGAGGGAGCAGTACTTC.

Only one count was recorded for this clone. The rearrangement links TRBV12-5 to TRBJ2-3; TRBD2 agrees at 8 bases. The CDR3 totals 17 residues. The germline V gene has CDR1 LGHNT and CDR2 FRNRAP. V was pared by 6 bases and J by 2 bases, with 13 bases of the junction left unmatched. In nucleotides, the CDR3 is TGTGCTAGTGGGTTACTCAGCGGGGGTGTGTTCACAGATACGCAGTATTTT. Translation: CASGLLSGGVFTDTQYF. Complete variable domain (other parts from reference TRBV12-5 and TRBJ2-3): DARVTQTPRHKVTEMGQEVTMRCQPILGHNTVFWYRQTMMQGLELLAYFRNRAPLDDSGMPKDRFSAEMPDATLATLKIQPSEPRDSAVYFCASGLLSGGVFTDTQYFGPGTRLTVL.

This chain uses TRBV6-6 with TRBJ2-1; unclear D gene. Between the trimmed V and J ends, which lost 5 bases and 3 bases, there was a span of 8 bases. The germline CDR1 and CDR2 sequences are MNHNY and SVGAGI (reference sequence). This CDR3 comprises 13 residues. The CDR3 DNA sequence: TGTGCCAGCAGTCTTGACATCTACAATGAGCAGTTCTTC. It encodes CASSLDIYNEQFF.